This T cell receptor (beta chain) was recovered during a study of blood T cell repertoires in COVID-19. The germline CDR1 and CDR2 sequences are GTSNPN and SVGIG (reference sequence). The CDR3 consists of 15 residues. V was shortened by 2 bases and J by 5 bases, with 16 bases between the two germline ends. Clones were read by immunoSEQ multiplex PCR, and TCRdb kept only the in-frame ones, dropping some. Of roughly 14,000 clones listed, about 80% are singletons. Sequencing was done on a sample of peripheral blood. The chain uses TRBV30 and TRBJ1-5, with D perhaps TRBD1 (6 bases). This clonotype originated in a human donor in a cohort sampled during active COVID-19. The CDR3 region has the DNA TGTGCCTGGAGTACCCCGGGACAATGGGATCAGCCCCAGCATTTT. Translating it yields CAWSTPGQWDQPQHF.